Reported below is one T cell receptor beta chain. The entry originates in a study of blood T cell repertoires in COVID-19. The assay was immunoSEQ multiplex PCR, and TCRdb's table has in-frame clones only and misses some. The sample lists roughly 230,000 clones, about 80% seen once, with about 3.5% in the top ten. Participants came from about 23 US areas, aged about 18 to 90 years. Participant reports of clinical history set cohort assignment. The TCR sequence derives from a man between 45 and 60 years old who had recovered from COVID-19. The sample was PBMCs or T cells enriched from blood (not recorded which).

The CDR3 reads CASSLGLAGGREQYF. DNA of the CDR3: TGCGCCAGCAGCTTGGGACTAGCGGGAGGTCGCGAGCAGTACTTC. The chain links TRBV5-1 to TRBJ2-7, with TRBD2 identical over 13 bases. The ends lost 0 bases at V and 6 bases at J; junction bases unmatched: 3. The CDR3 contains 15 residues. In germline, CDR1 is SGHRS, CDR2 YFSETQ.